This T cell receptor (beta chain) originates from a study of blood T cells in healthy people across ages. About the research overall: Template switching retrieved approximately one barcoded beta molecule for each two T cells. Study-level results: Older age went with lower TCR beta diversity per million T cells, in a roughly linear way. Investigators viewed diversity estimates from one million T cells as underestimates, the study reported.

In its sample, this clonotype was seen a few times. Its antigen is as yet unknown. Using a J-beta primer mix together with a sample-barcoded 5' primer, a second PCR was run for roughly 7 to 12 cycles. Each CDR3 protein gets one entry after TCRdb re-called the 5' RACE reads with MiXCR. The table lists 800,000 to 1,000,000 distinct CDR3 sequences, around 48% of them singletons. This CDR3 is built from 13 residues. Trimming took 3 bases from V and 3 from J, leaving 7 bases between them. Germline V CDR1 and CDR2: SGDLS, YYNGEE. The TCR comes from a man younger than 45 in good health. This rearrangement joins TRBV9 to TRBJ1-5; no reliable D call. The specimen was blood. The CDR3, as DNA: TGTGCCAGCAGCGGAGAGCCCAATCAGCCCCAGCATTTT. Protein sequence: CASSGEPNQPQHF.